This record concerns one T cell receptor beta chain sequence. In the original workflow: Reference gene primer amplification gave nucleated cell count estimates. Profiled with immunoSEQ multiplex PCR; TCRdb holds only in-frame clones, not every one. V and J calls and clone size follow that table, whereas D and trimming were derived from the DNA. The table records 330,000 or so clones, roughly 90% of them present only once. The source of the sample is a study of blood T cell repertoires in COVID-19. The sequenced sample consisted of PBMCs or T cells enriched from blood (not recorded which). This TCR was recovered from a woman between 25 and 40 years old who had been exposed to COVID-19.

The CDR3 is CASSHFRGQGPSGTGELFF. Written as DNA, the CDR3 is TGCGCCAGCAGCCATTTCCGGGGACAGGGCCCAAGCGGCACCGGGGAGCTGTTTTTT. The V and J genes are TRBV4-1 and TRBJ2-2, with 9 positions matching TRBD1. The germline CDR1 and CDR2 sequences are MGHRA and YSYEKL. Trimming removed 3 bases from V and 4 bases from J; junction bases left unmatched: 15. The CDR3 is made up of 19 amino acids.